This T cell receptor beta chain originates from a study of CD4 T cells in relation to SARS-CoV-2 and coronaviruses. Across the study: The negative reference was HIV-1 Nef peptide pool or peptide-free culture. The restricting HLA molecule for shared crossreactive spike epitopes was mapped. Overall study findings and caveats: About 65% of donors had memory CD4+ clonotypes crossrecognizing SARS-CoV-2 and common cold coronavirus spike.

TCRdb keeps only in-frame clones here, not all; method: immunoSEQ multiplex PCR. The sample lists some 19,000 clones; just over 75% were seen once. A word on this clone: Antigen unknown.

CDR1 is SGHTA, CDR2 FQGNSA, per germline. V gave up 0 bases and J gave up 3 bases, with 18 bases separating them. The CDR3 is 17 residues long. Before the COVID-19 pandemic, during about 2011-2019, CD4+ T cells were taken from unexposed donors. After ten to eleven days of culture, CD4+ T cells were isolated. Unexposed-donor CD4+ T cells were probed with SARS-CoV-2 S/N and four cold-coronavirus spikes, cells permitting. The sample comprised CD4+ T cells from PBMCs, cultured in vitro. The chain recombines TRBV7-2 with TRBJ2-7, with D unclear. The clonotype originates from a human donor in good health. CDR3 in amino acids: CASSLASGQLESYEQYF. The CDR3 DNA reads as TGTGCCAGCAGCTTAGCCTCCGGGCAGCTCGAGAGCTACGAGCAGTACTTC.